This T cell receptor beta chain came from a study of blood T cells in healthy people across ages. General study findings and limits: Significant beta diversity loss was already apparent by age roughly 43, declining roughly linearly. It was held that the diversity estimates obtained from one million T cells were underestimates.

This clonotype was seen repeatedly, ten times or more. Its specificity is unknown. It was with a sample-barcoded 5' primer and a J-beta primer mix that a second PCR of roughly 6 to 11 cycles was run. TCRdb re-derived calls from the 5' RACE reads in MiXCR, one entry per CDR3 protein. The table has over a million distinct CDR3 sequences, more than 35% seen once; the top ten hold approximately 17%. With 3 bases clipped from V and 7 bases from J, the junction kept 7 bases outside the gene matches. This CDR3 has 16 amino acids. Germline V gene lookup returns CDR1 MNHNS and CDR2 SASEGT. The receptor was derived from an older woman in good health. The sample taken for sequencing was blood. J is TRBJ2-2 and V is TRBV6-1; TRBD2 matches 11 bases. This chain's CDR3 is CASSDFSGRADGELFF. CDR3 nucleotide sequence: TGTGCCAGCAGTGATTTTAGCGGGAGGGCCGACGGGGAGCTGTTTTTT.